The next 27 T cell receptor beta chains were all read from a single sample in a study of T cell changes during pregnancy in multiple sclerosis. Produced via immunoSEQ multiplex PCR; TCRdb's table is partial and in-frame only. The sample lists 60,000 or so clones, less than 95% occurring once. The material was peripheral blood, obtained in the second trimester of pregnancy. Receptors were obtained from a female donor in good health, enrolled as a control in a pregnancy study.

V is TRBV28 and J is TRBJ2-4; tentatively, D is TRBD1 (5 bases). The CDR3 is made up of 13 amino acids. In germline, CDR1 is MDHEN, CDR2 SYDVKM. V lost 10 bases, J lost 1 base, and 11 bases lay in between. CDR3 nucleotides: TGTGCCATACAGGATGGGGCCAAAAACATTCAGTACTTC. It translates to CAIQDGAKNIQYF.

As DNA, the CDR3 is TGTGCCAGCAGTGGCACGGGGACAGCTAGGTCCAATGAGCAGTTCTTC. It encodes CASSGTGTARSNEQFF. The V call is TRBV28, the J call TRBJ2-1; 7 bases agree with TRBD1. V shed 5 bases, J shed 6 bases, and the junction held 13 bases outside the gene matches. The CDR3 has 16 residues. Germline V gene lookup returns CDR1 MDHEN and CDR2 SYDVKM. Full variable domain (missing parts from reference TRBV28 and TRBJ2-1): DVKVTQSSRYLVKRTGEKVFLECVQDMDHENMFWYRQDPGLGLRLIYFSYDVKMKEKGDIPEGYSVSREKKERFSLILESASTNQTSMYLCASSGTGTARSNEQFFGPGTRLTVL.

This chain connects TRBV18 to TRBJ1-1; a weak D match, TRBD1 (6 bases). The CDR3 has 13 residues. Trimming stripped 6 bases from V and 4 bases from J, with 12 bases between. The germline gives CDR1 KGHSH, CDR2 LQKENI. The CDR3 here is CASSRSGVTEAFF. CDR3 in DNA: TGTGCCAGCTCTCGTTCAGGGGTCACTGAAGCTTTCTTT.

This clone has a single count. The rearrangement joins TRBV9 to TRBJ1-2; 7 bases fit TRBD1. V shed 3 bases, J shed 8 bases, and the junction held 7 bases outside the gene matches. Germline loops: CDR1 SGDLS, CDR2 YYNGEE. CDR3 length equals 13 residues. In DNA form, the CDR3 reads TGTGCCAGCAGCGGAACGACAGGGCTAGGCTACACCTTC. This codes for CASSGTTGLGYTF.

The rearrangement joins TRBV6-1 to TRBJ1-5, with 8 bases lining up with TRBD1. The CDR3 covers 18 residues. J gave up 7 bases and V 4 bases, and 18 bases lay outside the gene matches. The germline gives CDR1 MNHNS, CDR2 SASEGT. The CDR3 region has the DNA TGTGCCAGCAGTGGAATCACTGATGGACAGGGACACGGGCAGCCCCAGCATTTT. It translates to CASSGITDGQGHGQPQHF.

This chain connects TRBV28 to TRBJ1-2; 7 bases line up with TRBD1. V lost 6 bases, J lost 14 bases, and 15 bases stayed unmatched. CDR3 length: 13 amino acids. The V gene's germline CDR1 is MDHEN and CDR2 SYDVKM. CDR3 DNA sequence: TGTGCCAGCAGCCAAATCACCACAGGGGTGCGTACCTTC. This translates into CASSQITTGVRTF.

This chain uses TRBV2 with TRBJ1-2; D not certain. V was pared by 5 bases and J by 4 bases, with 11 bases between. The CDR3 loop spans 13 amino acids. Germline V gives CDR1 SNHLY, CDR2 FYNNEI. The CDR3 spells CASSQQKFYGYTF. CDR3 nucleotides: TGTGCCAGCAGTCAACAGAAATTCTATGGCTACACCTTC.

The chain recombines TRBV6-1 with TRBJ2-7; D is possibly TRBD2 (5 bases). Germline V gene lookup returns CDR1 MNHNS and CDR2 SASEGT. The CDR3 covers 14 residues. The V end lost 0 bases, the J end lost 1 base, and 7 bases lay between the germline ends. In DNA, the CDR3 is TGTGCCAGCAGTGAAGCGCCGGGGTCCTACGAGCAGTACTTC. Protein: CASSEAPGSYEQYF.

The chain is built from TRBV4-2 and TRBJ1-1, with unresolved D. Germline V gene data show CDR1 as LGHNA and CDR2 as YNFKEQ. The V end was cut by 0 bases, the J end by 1 base, with 6 bases between. The CDR3 covers 14 residues. The CDR3 nucleotides are TGTGCCAGCAGCCAAGAACGGTGGAACACTGAAGCTTTCTTT. As protein: CASSQERWNTEAFF.

This clone appeared once. The V gene is TRBV7-6, the J gene TRBJ2-7, with 7 bases aligning to TRBD1. With 5 bases clipped from V and 4 bases from J, the junction kept 11 bases outside the gene matches. The CDR3 covers 15 residues. In germline, CDR1 is SGHVS, CDR2 FNYEAQ. The CDR3 nucleotides read TGTGCCAGCAGCCCTGACAGGGACCATGGGTACGAGCAGTACTTC. Residues: CASSPDRDHGYEQYF.

The chain employs TRBV2 and TRBJ1-6, with a possible D match to TRBD1 (5 bases). V was clipped by 3 bases and J by 1 base, with 7 bases between them. Germline V gene lookup returns CDR1 SNHLY and CDR2 FYNNEI. This CDR3 has 15 amino acids. In DNA, the CDR3 is TGTGCCAGCAGTGAGGGGGGTTCCTATAATTCACCCCTCCACTTT. Its protein product is CASSEGGSYNSPLHF.

This chain uses TRBV19 with TRBJ1-2, with D unresolved. This CDR3 region has 13 residues. CDR1 is LNHDA and CDR2 is SQIVND in the germline V gene (reference sequence). Trimming left V 5 bases short and J 6 bases short, with 13 bases between. The DNA of the CDR3 is TGTGCCAGTAGTCTCTATCAAGCCCATGGCTACACCTTC. Residues: CASSLYQAHGYTF. Full variable domain (outside the CDR3, taken from reference TRBV19 and TRBJ1-2): DGGITQSPKYLFRKEGQNVTLSCEQNLNHDAMYWYRQDPGQGLRLIYYSQIVNDFQKGDIAEGYSVSREKKESFPLTVTSAQKNPTAFYLCASSLYQAHGYTFGSGTRLTVV.

About this clone itself: The same CDR3 also results from other DNA sequences found in this sample. This sequence joins TRBV15 and TRBJ1-4; TRBD1 matches at 9 bases. The trim removed 0 bases at V and 7 bases at J, leaving 3 bases unmatched. Germline loops: CDR1 LNHNV, CDR2 YYDKDF (reference sequence). The CDR3 extends over 15 amino acids. The CDR3 region is CATSREGTGSEKLFF. In nucleotides, the CDR3 is TGTGCCACCAGCAGAGAAGGGACAGGGAGTGAAAAACTGTTTTTT.

As regards this clone: Distinct nucleotide sequences in the sample also encode this CDR3. V and J are TRBV2 and TRBJ1-2; D may be TRBD1 (5 bases). V was cut by 4 bases and J by 5 bases, with 8 bases left in between. There are 12 residues in the CDR3. Germline loops: CDR1 SNHLY, CDR2 FYNNEI. CDR3 region: CASSASGYGYTF. DNA for the CDR3: TGTGCCAGCAGTGCTTCAGGGTATGGCTACACCTTC.

The chain employs TRBV30 and TRBJ1-1; 9 bases fit TRBD1. The CDR3 sequence is 13 residues long. Germline CDR1 GTSNPN, CDR2 SVGIG (reference sequence). V trimming: 5 bases; J trimming: 0 bases; junction bases outside the gene matches: 1. CDR3 amino acids: CAWGQGLNTEAFF. CDR3 bases: TGTGCCTGGGGACAGGGGTTGAACACTGAAGCTTTCTTT.

The chain recombines TRBV19 with TRBJ1-1; no reliable D call. The germline gives CDR1 LNHDA, CDR2 SQIVND (reference sequence). The CDR3 is 15 amino acids. V was trimmed by 10 bases and J by 0 bases, leaving 18 bases between them. DNA of the CDR3: TGTGCCACCTCACCGATAACCTCTATGAACACTGAAGCTTTCTTT. It specifies CATSPITSMNTEAFF. Complete variable domain (other parts from reference TRBV19 and TRBJ1-1): DGGITQSPKYLFRKEGQNVTLSCEQNLNHDAMYWYRQDPGQGLRLIYYSQIVNDFQKGDIAEGYSVSREKKESFPLTVTSAQKNPTAFYLCATSPITSMNTEAFFGQGTRLTVV.

V is TRBV18 and J is TRBJ2-5; 8 nucleotides align to TRBD1. Germline CDR1 reads KGHSH; CDR2 reads LQKENI. Germline trimming cut 2 bases from V and 1 base from J; bases unmatched to any gene: 9. The CDR3 has 17 residues. As DNA, the CDR3 is TGTGCCAGCTCACCAAGGGGAGGCGGACAGGGCCAAGAGACCCAGTACTTC. The encoded protein is CASSPRGGGQGQETQYF.

The chain is built from TRBV9 and TRBJ1-1, with D unresolved. CDR1 and CDR2 from the germline V gene are SGDLS and YYNGEE. The CDR3 has 17 amino acids. The V gene lost 0 bases and the J gene lost 1 base, with 16 bases spanning the gap. In nucleotides, the CDR3 is TGTGCCAGCAGCGTAGCGGGATGGGTGTCTTCGAACACTGAAGCTTTCTTT. This sequence encodes CASSVAGWVSSNTEAFF.

On this clone itself: In this CDR3 the conserved last residue, phenylalanine or tryptophan, is missing, so a read error is likely. The limits of the CDR3 on the DNA are not certain, so only TCRdb's listed CDR3 is given. The chain employs TRBV10-1 and TRBJ1-1; TRBD1 is the table's D call, not checked against the DNA. The CDR3 numbers 8 amino acids, ends counted. Germline-derived CDR1 and CDR2 are WNHNN and SYGVQD (reference sequence). The CDR3 spells CASSDRVL.

The chain uses TRBV6-4 and TRBJ1-5; TRBD1 might be the D (6 bases). The germline CDR1 and CDR2 sequences are MRHNA and SNTAGT. The CDR3 is 14 amino acids. Trimming removed 9 bases at V and 1 base at J, with 13 bases between. In nucleotides, the CDR3 is TGTGCCAGTGGTACCGGGACAAGCAATCAGCCCCAGCATTTT. It yields the protein CASGTGTSNQPQHF.

The chain is built from TRBV12-2 and TRBJ1-5; whether TRBD1, the table's D call, matches the DNA was not checked. TRBV12-2 is shown as a pseudogene. The CDR3 has 15 residues. The CDR3 DNA follows: TGTGCAAGTCGCTTAGCTACAGCCTTCAATCAGCCCCAGCATTTT. Its protein is CASRLATAFNQPQHF.

V and J are TRBV2 and TRBJ2-1; a weak D match, TRBD2 (5 bases). The germline V gene has CDR1 SNHLY and CDR2 FYNNEI. CDR3 length equals 11 residues. V was shortened by 6 bases and J by 13 bases, with 13 bases between the two germline ends. The CDR3 is CASSLDGLQFF. The CDR3 DNA sequence: TGTGCCAGCAGCTTGGACGGACTTCAGTTCTTC.

The chain recombines TRBV6-6 with TRBJ1-3, with unresolved D. V was trimmed by 7 bases and J by 3 bases, leaving 7 bases between them. The CDR3 sequence is 12 residues long. Germline CDR1 and CDR2: MNHNY and SVGAGI (reference sequence). CDR3 loop: CASKASGNTIYF. CDR3 coding DNA: TGTGCCAGCAAAGCGAGTGGAAACACCATATATTTT.

V usage is TRBV5-1 and J usage is TRBJ2-7, with 7 bases matching TRBD1. V was pared by 3 bases and J by 0 bases, with 6 bases of the junction left unmatched. The CDR3 has 15 residues. Germline V lookup: CDR1 SGHRS, CDR2 YFSETQ. The CDR3 DNA reads as TGCGCCAGCAGCTCATCGGGACAGTACTCCTACGAGCAGTACTTC. As protein: CASSSSGQYSYEQYF.

The chain recombines TRBV27 with TRBJ1-2; D ambiguous. The germline V gene encodes CDR1 MNHEY and CDR2 SMNVEV (reference sequence). Trimming took 4 bases from V and 8 from J, leaving 11 bases between them. The length of the CDR3 is 12 residues. This chain's CDR3 is CASSSGMIGYTF. The CDR3 coding sequence is TGTGCCAGCAGTTCGGGGATGATAGGCTACACCTTC.

V is TRBV7-8 and J is TRBJ2-1; a possible D gene is TRBD2 (5 bases). There are 11 residues in the CDR3. Trimming took 11 bases from V and 5 from J, leaving 10 bases between them. Germline CDR1 SGHVS, CDR2 FQNEAQ. Here the CDR3 reads CAVSGNNEQFF. The CDR3 nucleotides read TGTGCCGTGTCGGGGAACAATGAGCAGTTCTTC.

The chain combines TRBV28 with TRBJ2-1; TRBD2 matches 13 bases. The CDR3 spans 16 residues. With 5 bases clipped from V and 9 bases from J, the junction kept 10 bases outside the gene matches. Per germline, CDR1 MDHEN and CDR2 SYDVKM. This chain's CDR3 is CASSPRLAGGLGEQFF. CDR3 bases: TGTGCCAGCAGTCCTCGACTAGCGGGGGGCTTGGGTGAGCAGTTCTTC.